The entry below describes one T cell receptor (beta chain). The sample is drawn from a study of radiotherapy plus CTLA-4 blockade in lung cancer. TCRdb's copy holds only in-frame clones and misses some; the assay was immunoSEQ multiplex PCR. The sample consists of 30,000 to 45,000 clones, over 70% of them appearing once. The CDR3 spans 14 residues. The V segment lost 4 bases and the J segment 1 base; nucleotides outside the gene matches: 3. Germline V gene data show CDR1 as SGHRS and CDR2 as YFSETQ. The sample in question was peripheral blood, obtained from a patient treated with radiotherapy plus ipilimumab. This clonotype was obtained from a human donor with non-small cell lung cancer who had stable disease on radiotherapy plus ipilimumab. V is TRBV5-1 and J is TRBJ2-5, with 8 bases aligning to TRBD1. CDR3: CASSIGQGQETQYF. CDR3 coding DNA: TGCGCCAGCAGCATCGGACAGGGCCAAGAGACCCAGTACTTC. The full variable domain, with the rest looked up from reference TRBV5-1 and TRBJ2-5, is KAGVTQTPRYLIKTRGQQVTLSCSPISGHRSVSWYQQTPGQGLQFLFEYFSETQRNKGNFPGRFSGRQFSNSRSEMNVSTLELGDSALYLCASSIGQGQETQYFGPGTRLLVL.